This is a list of T cell receptor beta chains from one sample in a study of blood T cell repertoires in COVID-19. Clones were read by immunoSEQ multiplex PCR, and TCRdb kept only the in-frame ones, dropping some. The table lists 90,000 to 150,000 clones, roughly 90% of them singletons, with over 15% in the top ten. Sample: peripheral blood. These receptors came from a human donor with acute or convalescent COVID-19. The donor label of this sample is uncertain. CDR3s include the opening cysteine and the closing phenylalanine or tryptophan. D genes are given only for firm matches. Not every row has a clone size; where given, it reads once, few, many or a size class.

V	J	D	size	CDR3	DNA
TRBV27	TRBJ2-1	-	-	CASSLSPRGIYNEQFF	TGTGCCAGCAGTTTATCACCCAGGGGTATATACAATGAGCAGTTCTTC
TRBV11-1	TRBJ2-1	-	once	CASNTGSFNEQFF	TGTGCCAGCAACACAGGGTCTTTCAATGAGCAGTTCTTC
TRBV10-3	TRBJ2-3	-	-	CAIRTSLGGGTDTQYF	TGTGCCATCAGGACCTCACTAGGCGGTGGGACAGATACGCAGTATTTT
TRBV6-5	TRBJ2-7	TRBD1	-	CASSPQDRAYYEQYF	TGTGCCAGCAGTCCACAGGACAGGGCCTACTACGAGCAGTACTTC
TRBV5-8	TRBJ1-5	-	-	CASSSTQPQHF	TGTGCCAGCAGTTCTACTCAGCCCCAGCATTTT
TRBV28	TRBJ1-5	-	-	CASSKGQGYNQPQHF	TGTGCCAGCAGTAAAGGGCAGGGATACAATCAGCCCCAGCATTTT
TRBV6-5	TRBJ2-2	-	-	CASTSVNTGELFF	TGTGCCAGCACCTCCGTGAACACCGGGGAGCTGTTTTTT
TRBV6-5	TRBJ1-2	TRBD1	-	CASSETGGSSYGYTF	TGTGCCAGCAGCGAGACAGGGGGTTCATCCTATGGCTACACCTTC
TRBV7-2	TRBJ2-7	TRBD1	-	CASSSDRVYEQYF	TGTGCCAGCAGCAGTGACAGGGTCTACGAGCAGTACTTC
TRBV9	TRBJ1-2	-	-	CASSEQSTNDYGYTF	TGTGCCAGCAGCGAACAATCCACAAACGATTATGGCTACACCTTC
TRBV21-1	TRBJ2-7	-	-	CASSKARRVSSYEQYF	TGTGCCAGCAGCAAAGCACGCAGGGTGAGCTCCTACGAGCAGTACTTC
TRBV19	TRBJ1-5	-	-	CASSIPGQYKNQPQHF	TGTGCCAGTAGTATACCAGGACAGTACAAGAATCAGCCCCAGCATTTT
TRBV29-1	TRBJ2-3	TRBD1	-	CSGTGGTDTQYF	TGCAGCGGGACAGGGGGCACAGATACGCAGTATTTT
TRBV11-2	TRBJ1-6	TRBD1	few	CASSPASDRGPSPLHF	TGTGCCAGCAGCCCCGCTAGCGACAGGGGGCCCTCACCCCTCCACTTT
TRBV12-3/TRBV12-4	TRBJ2-7	TRBD1	once	CASSSDRPWEQYF	TGTGCCAGCAGTTCGGACAGGCCTTGGGAGCAGTACTTC
TRBV5-4	TRBJ2-5	TRBD2	-	CASSESGIQETQYF	TGTGCCAGCAGCGAAAGCGGGATCCAAGAGACCCAGTACTTC
TRBV4-1	TRBJ1-3	TRBD1	-	CASTLTGQVSGNTIYF	TGCGCCAGCACACTAACGGGACAGGTCTCCGGAAACACCATATATTTT
TRBV5-8	TRBJ1-2	-	-	CASSPEVGGGFGGYTF	TGTGCCAGCAGCCCCGAGGTCGGAGGCGGGTTTGGGGGCTACACCTTC
TRBV19	TRBJ1-6	-	-	CASSITLPAGYNSPLHF	TGTGCCAGTAGTATAACCCTTCCGGCGGGATATAATTCACCCCTCCACTTT
TRBV4-1	TRBJ1-4	-	-	CASSQVWGRSSNEKLFF	TGCGCCAGCAGCCAAGTATGGGGGCGGTCATCTAATGAAAAACTGTTTTTT
TRBV15	TRBJ2-3	-	-	CATSRGEVLGTQYF	TGTGCCACCAGCAGAGGAGAAGTTCTAGGTACGCAGTATTTT
TRBV6-5	TRBJ1-2	TRBD1	-	CASQQEGQGAGGYTF	TGTGCCAGCCAGCAAGAGGGACAGGGGGCCGGGGGCTACACCTTC
TRBV7-6	TRBJ2-3	TRBD2	-	CASSLRTSGNRLDTQYF	TGTGCCAGCAGCTTGAGGACTAGCGGGAATCGTCTAGATACGCAGTATTTT
TRBV28	TRBJ1-5	TRBD1	once	CASSAGGRDSNQPQHF	TGTGCCAGCAGCGCAGGGGGCAGGGATAGCAATCAGCCCCAGCATTTT
TRBV19	TRBJ1-1	TRBD1	-	CATGTGFAEAFF	TGTGCGACCGGGACAGGTTTTGCTGAAGCTTTCTTT
TRBV5-6	TRBJ2-7	TRBD2	-	CASSLGLAGYFGQYF	TGTGCCAGCAGCTTGGGACTAGCGGGTTATTTCGGGCAGTACTTC
TRBV3-1/TRBV3-2	TRBJ1-2	-	-	CASSQVGGHYTF	TGTGCCAGCAGCCAAGTTGGGGGCCACTACACCTTC
TRBV28	TRBJ1-2	-	-	CASSLFGDGYTF	TGTGCCAGCAGTTTATTCGGGGATGGCTACACCTTC
TRBV7-8	TRBJ1-5	-	-	CASSSSTGGGQPQHF	TGTGCCAGCAGCTCTTCAACCGGGGGAGGTCAGCCCCAGCATTTT